The rows below give T cell receptor beta chains drawn from one sample of a study of vaccination and CD4 T cells after COVID-19. TCRdb reanalysed the PCR reads using MiXCR and keeps one entry per CDR3 protein. This table has 7,500 to 9,500 distinct CDR3 sequences, approximately 50% appearing once. Which antigens these TCRs recognize remains unknown. Sequencing was carried out using CD4+ T cells from blood, cultured in vitro. The receptor source for this set is a human donor who had recovered from COVID-19. CDR3s include the opening cysteine and the closing phenylalanine or tryptophan. D genes are given only for firm matches.

TRBJ2-7 | TRBD1 | TRBV27 | CASGVRQGSSGEQYF
TRBJ2-3 | TRBD2 | TRBV30 | CACDQRGGQDTQYF
TRBJ2-5 | . | TRBV7-6 | CASSPQLQETQYF
TRBJ2-5 | . | TRBV6-5 | CASSYSIGNRETQYF
TRBJ1-2 | TRBD1 | TRBV2 | CASSEVRGPSGGHGYTF
TRBJ1-2 | . | TRBV18 | CASSARTVGDGYTF
TRBJ2-5 | TRBD2 | TRBV12-5 | CASGHGGGLQETQYF
TRBJ2-1 | TRBD2 | TRBV10-3 | CATSLAGGKPYNEQFF
TRBJ1-1 | . | TRBV18 | CASSRHPTGETEAFF
TRBJ2-7 | . | TRBV30 | CAWSVQGYEQYF
TRBJ2-5 | . | TRBV5-1 | CASSPGTVQETQYF
TRBJ2-5 | . | TRBV7-7 | CASSPGLLETQYF
TRBJ2-5 | . | TRBV2 | CASSEGWRETQYF
TRBJ1-5 | . | TRBV10-3 | CAISEKGQPQHF
TRBJ1-2 | . | TRBV4-1 | CASSQPFGGLHYGYTF
TRBJ2-7 | TRBD2 | TRBV7-6 | CASSLARTSGDSYEQYF
TRBJ2-1 | TRBD1 | TRBV20-1 | CSAPVGTGFNEQFF
TRBJ2-7 | TRBD2 | TRBV29-1 | CSVATTSPYEQYF
TRBJ2-5 | TRBD2 | TRBV12-5 | CASGLAPRLAGGSGETQYF
TRBJ2-3 | . | TRBV20-1 | CSARGWRVAPDTQYF
TRBJ2-1 | TRBD2 | TRBV24-1 | CATSDPGTSGRAAEQFF
TRBJ2-1 | TRBD2 | TRBV20-1 | CSARGGVHPSGGPNEQFF
TRBJ2-7 | TRBD2 | TRBV7-2 | CASSGRGAYEQYF
TRBJ1-2 | . | TRBV6-1 | CASSDTILNYGYTF
TRBJ1-5 | . | TRBV19 | CASSIQDRYQPQHF
TRBJ2-1 | . | TRBV12-3/TRBV12-4 | CASVRGSLYEQFF
TRBJ1-1 | . | TRBV7-3 | CASSYREGTEAFF
TRBJ2-3 | . | TRBV7-3 | CASSLWGPTDTQYF
TRBJ2-2 | TRBD2 | TRBV7-3 | CASSPGTSESGELFF
TRBJ2-3 | . | TRBV20-1 | CSARDPQGTDTQYF
TRBJ1-1 | TRBD1 | TRBV15 | CATSTGQRDTEAFF
TRBJ2-2 | TRBD1 | TRBV7-3 | CASSPGQGRGTGELFF
TRBJ1-3 | . | TRBV20-1 | CSAPYRRQSGNTIYF
TRBJ2-3 | . | TRBV7-3 | CASSLRAADTQYF
TRBJ2-7 | TRBD1 | TRBV11-2 | CASSLVVTGYEQYF
TRBJ2-7 | . | TRBV7-5 | CISVPEAQPKPYEQYF
TRBJ1-2 | . | TRBV20-1 | CSAAPVGGPNYGYTF
TRBJ2-5 | . | TRBV5-1 | CASSFGQVARQETQYF
TRBJ2-1 | . | TRBV10-3 | CAIGGYSYNEQFF
TRBJ2-7 | . | TRBV10-3 | CAISNPRDSYEQYF